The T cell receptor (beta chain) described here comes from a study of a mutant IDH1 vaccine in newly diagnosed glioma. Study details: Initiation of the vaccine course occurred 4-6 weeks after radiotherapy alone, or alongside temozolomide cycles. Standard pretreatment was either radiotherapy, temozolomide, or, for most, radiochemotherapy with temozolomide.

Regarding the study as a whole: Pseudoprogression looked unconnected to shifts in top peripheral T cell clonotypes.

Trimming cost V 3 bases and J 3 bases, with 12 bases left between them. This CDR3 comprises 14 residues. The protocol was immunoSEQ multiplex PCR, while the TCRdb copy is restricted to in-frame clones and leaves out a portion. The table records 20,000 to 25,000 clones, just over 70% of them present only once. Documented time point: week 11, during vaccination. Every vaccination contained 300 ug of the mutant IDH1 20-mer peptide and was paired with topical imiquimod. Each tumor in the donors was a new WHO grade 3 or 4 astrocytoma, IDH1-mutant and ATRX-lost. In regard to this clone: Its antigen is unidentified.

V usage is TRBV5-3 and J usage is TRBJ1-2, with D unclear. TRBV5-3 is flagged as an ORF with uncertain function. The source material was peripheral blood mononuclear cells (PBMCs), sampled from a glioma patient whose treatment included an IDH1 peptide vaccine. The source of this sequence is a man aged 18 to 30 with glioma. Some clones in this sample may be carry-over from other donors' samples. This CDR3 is CARSSRRSDYGYTF. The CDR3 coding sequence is TGTGCCAGAAGCTCGAGGCGTTCCGACTATGGCTACACCTTC.